Listed here are 25 T cell receptor beta chains from one sample, sequenced in a study of spatial heterogeneity in lung cancer. Time point in this sample: sample taken at primary tumor resection. Study findings and constraints: Tumoral mutation counts were tracked by counts of expanded intratumoral alpha and beta TCRs.

TCRdb reanalysed the 5' RACE reads using MiXCR and keeps one entry per CDR3 protein. The sample carries approximately 26,000 distinct CDR3 sequences, 8% to 10% recorded once. Their target antigens are unknown. This sample comprised lung tumor tissue, obtained at surgery. The receptor source for this set is a male donor with early-stage non-small cell lung cancer.

This clonotype was counted many times. The V call is TRBV12-3 or TRBV12-4, the J call TRBJ1-2, with 10 bases identical to TRBD1. V lost 0 bases and J lost 8; bases outside the gene matches: 24. The CDR3 is 21 amino acids. As DNA, the CDR3 is TGTGCCAGCAGTTTAGCCCCTTCGAAGCACCCCGGGACAGGGGATGATTGGGGCTACACCTTC. Its translation: CASSLAPSKHPGTGDDWGYTF.

This clonotype came up a few times. J is TRBJ1-1 and V is TRBV6-5; 10 bases align to TRBD1. The ends lost 10 bases at V and 1 base at J; junction bases unmatched: 9. Germline loops: CDR1 MNHEY, CDR2 SVGAGI. This CDR3 comprises 15 residues. For the CDR3, the DNA is TGTGCCACCTTATTCCGGGACAGGGGGAACACTGAAGCTTTCTTT. This translates into CATLFRDRGNTEAFF.

This clonotype appeared a few times. J is TRBJ1-2 and V is TRBV7-2, with TRBD1 identical over 8 bases. CDR1 is SGHTA and CDR2 is FQGNSA in the germline V gene. After removal of 5 bases from V and 3 bases from J, the junction contained 5 bases not matched to a gene. This CDR3 is built from 14 residues. CDR3: CASSVQGEYYGYTF. For the CDR3, the DNA is TGTGCCAGCAGCGTACAGGGGGAGTACTATGGCTACACCTTC.

The table lists this clonotype with many counts. The J gene is TRBJ2-1, the V gene TRBV14; a possible D gene is TRBD2 (5 bases). Germline V gives CDR1 SGHDN, CDR2 FVKESK. The CDR3 is 11 residues long. Between the trimmed V and J ends, which lost 4 bases and 7 bases, there was a span of 5 bases. The CDR3 here is CASSPGNEQFF. The CDR3 region has the DNA TGTGCCAGCAGCCCGGGGAATGAGCAGTTCTTC.

This clonotype was counted at least ten times. The gene calls are TRBV28 and TRBJ1-5; D possibly corresponds to TRBD1 (6 bases). From germline, CDR1 is MDHEN and CDR2 SYDVKM. Trimming shortened V by 6 bases and J by 5 bases, and 11 bases separated the two germline ends. CDR3 size: 13 residues. CDR3 in DNA: TGTGCCAGCAGAGGGGGTTCTCATCAGCCCCAGCATTTT. Residues: CASRGGSHQPQHF.

This clonotype was seen many times. V and J are TRBV27 and TRBJ1-3; D might be TRBD1 (6 bases). The V and J ends lost 6 bases and 0 bases respectively, with 12 bases between them. The CDR3 runs 15 residues. CDR1 MNHEY and CDR2 SMNVEV come from the germline V gene (reference sequence). The CDR3 loop reads CASRALGGSGNTIYF. The CDR3 DNA reads TGTGCCAGCAGGGCCCTAGGGGGCTCTGGAAACACCATATATTTT.

The chain combines TRBV23-1 with TRBJ2-1; TRBD1 is a possible D gene (6 bases). Being an ORF, TRBV23-1 has a function that is uncertain. Trimming removed 2 bases at V and 9 bases at J, with 23 bases between. The CDR3 sequence is 17 residues long. CDR3 protein: CASSQPPKRDTGPEQFF. As DNA, the CDR3 is TGCGCCAGCAGTCAACCTCCAAAGAGGGACACCGGCCCTGAGCAGTTCTTC.

In this sample, this clonotype turned up many times. The chain recombines TRBV7-2 with TRBJ2-1, with 11 positions matching TRBD2. J was trimmed by 4 bases and V by 2 bases; bases with no gene match: 4. CDR3 size: 16 residues. Looked up from germline, CDR1 is SGHTA and CDR2 is FQGNSA. The CDR3 here is CASSLTGTSGYNEQFF. CDR3 in DNA: TGTGCCAGCAGCTTAACAGGGACTAGCGGTTACAATGAGCAGTTCTTC.

The rearrangement links TRBV7-9 to TRBJ2-1; D may be TRBD1 or TRBD2 (5 bases each). V gave up 5 bases and J gave up 8 bases, with 19 bases separating them. Germline CDR1 reads SEHNR; CDR2 reads FQNEAQ (reference sequence). The CDR3 has 15 residues. CDR3 residues: CASSPAGGVYHEQFF. In nucleotides, the CDR3 is TGTGCCAGCAGCCCAGCTGGGGGAGTATATCATGAGCAGTTCTTC. The full variable domain, completed using reference TRBV7-9 and TRBJ2-1, is DTGVSQNPRHKITKRGQNVTFRCDPISEHNRLYWYRQTLGQGPEFLTYFQNEAQLEKSRLLSDRFSAERPKGSFSTLEIQRTEQGDSAMYLCASSPAGGVYHEQFFGPGTRLTVL.

The rearrangement joins TRBV4-3 to TRBJ1-1; TRBD1 matches at 7 bases. This CDR3 is 13 amino acids long. The V segment lost 0 bases and the J segment 8 bases; nucleotides outside the gene matches: 3. Germline lookup yields CDR1 LGHNA and CDR2 YSLEER. CDR3 sequence: CASSQDGTAEAFF. The CDR3 coding sequence is TGCGCCAGCAGCCAAGATGGGACAGCGGAAGCTTTCTTT.

A few counts support this clonotype. The chain uses TRBV7-2 and TRBJ2-1; TRBD2 aligns across 13 bases. The ends lost 5 bases at V and 7 bases at J; junction bases unmatched: 5. CDR1 is SGHTA and CDR2 is FQGNSA in the germline V gene. This CDR3 comprises 15 residues. The CDR3 is CASSPPGLAGNEQFF. CDR3 DNA sequence: TGTGCCAGCAGCCCCCCGGGACTAGCGGGAAATGAGCAGTTCTTC.

This clonotype was seen many times. CDR3 coding DNA: TGTGCCAGCAGCCAAGGACTAGCGGACGCCTACGAGCAGTACTTC. This codes for CASSQGLADAYEQYF. The chain has TRBV14 and TRBJ2-7; 9 nucleotides align to TRBD2. Trimming took 1 base from V and 2 from J; bases not matched to a gene: 3. This CDR3 has 15 residues. CDR1 and CDR2 from the germline V gene are SGHDN and FVKESK.

This clonotype was counted many times. This chain uses TRBV12-3 or TRBV12-4 with TRBJ1-1; no clear D gene. Trimming left V 0 bases short and J 4 bases short, with 12 bases between. CDR3 length: 15 amino acids. CDR3 loop: CASSLAGIGPTEAFF. The CDR3 DNA sequence: TGTGCCAGCAGTTTAGCCGGGATAGGGCCCACTGAAGCTTTCTTT.

At least ten counts were recorded for this clonotype. The gene calls are TRBV29-1 and TRBJ2-7, with TRBD1 matching over 12 bases. In germline, CDR1 is SQVTM, CDR2 ANQGSEA. J lost 6 bases, V lost 4 bases, and 10 bases had no gene match. The length of the CDR3 is 15 residues. CDR3 DNA sequence: TGCAGCGTTGCATCCCGGGACAGGGGGCTCGGCGAGCAGTACTTC. Amino acids: CSVASRDRGLGEQYF.

This clonotype was counted at least ten times. The J gene is TRBJ2-7, the V gene TRBV28; TRBD2 might be the D (6 bases). The V gene's germline CDR1 is MDHEN and CDR2 SYDVKM. V gave up 7 bases and J gave up 4 bases, with 17 bases separating them. There are 14 residues in the CDR3. The CDR3 region has the DNA TGTGCCAGCACCATTGGGGGGTACGGGTACGAGCAGTACTTC. This encodes CASTIGGYGYEQYF.

At least ten counts were recorded for this clonotype. The V gene is TRBV11-1, the J gene TRBJ2-7, with TRBD1 matching 10 bases. After removal of 5 bases from V and 2 bases from J, the junction contained 6 bases not matched to a gene. The CDR3 sequence is 15 residues long. CDR1 and CDR2 (germline): SGHAT, FQDESV (reference sequence). The CDR3 protein is CASSTTGTGAYEQYF. CDR3 nucleotides: TGTGCCAGCAGCACGACCGGGACAGGGGCCTACGAGCAGTACTTC.

This clonotype was detected many times. The gene calls are TRBV20-1 and TRBJ2-1; D not certain. The germline CDR1 and CDR2 sequences are DFQATT and SNEGSKA (reference sequence). The V gene lost 6 bases and the J gene lost 7 bases, with 19 bases spanning the gap. This CDR3 has 14 amino acids. The CDR3, as DNA: TGCAGTGCCATGTCGAGTCGGGCAGGAAATGAGCAGTTCTTC. It translates to CSAMSSRAGNEQFF.

This clonotype was detected only a few times. The chain couples TRBV27 to TRBJ2-3, with 9 bases lining up with TRBD2. The V segment lost 3 bases and the J segment 5 bases; nucleotides outside the gene matches: 18. Per the germline V gene, CDR1 is MNHEY and CDR2 is SMNVEV (reference sequence). The CDR3 has 19 amino acids. As DNA, the CDR3 is TGTGCCAGCAGTTTTTCCCTTGCTAGGCCTAGCGGGGTGAGAGATACGCAGTATTTT. Its translation: CASSFSLARPSGVRDTQYF.

CDR3: CASSVGEGGPDTQYF. The CDR3 DNA is TGTGCCAGCAGCGTAGGTGAAGGGGGACCAGATACGCAGTATTTT. The J gene is TRBJ2-3, the V gene TRBV9, with a weak D call TRBD1 (6 bases). CDR1 is SGDLS, CDR2 YYNGEE, per germline. The ends were cut back, 0 bases at V and 4 bases at J, with 12 bases in the middle. CDR3 length equals 15 residues.

In this sample, this clonotype turned up a few times. The V gene is TRBV7-9, the J gene TRBJ2-2; the match to TRBD2 covers 11 bases. The CDR3 runs to 19 residues. Germline assignment: CDR1 SEHNR and CDR2 FQNEAQ (reference sequence). V shed 5 bases, J shed 4 bases, and the junction held 15 bases outside the gene matches. CDR3 nucleotide sequence: TGTGCCAGCAGCCCAAGACTAGCGGGAAGCTCGGCACTCACCGGGGAGCTGTTTTTT. Protein sequence: CASSPRLAGSSALTGELFF. Drawing the rest from reference TRBV7-9 and TRBJ2-2, the complete variable domain is DTGVSQNPRHKITKRGQNVTFRCDPISEHNRLYWYRQTLGQGPEFLTYFQNEAQLEKSRLLSDRFSAERPKGSFSTLEIQRTEQGDSAMYLCASSPRLAGSSALTGELFFGEGSRLTVL.

This clonotype has a count of ten or more. The chain recombines TRBV20-1 with TRBJ2-2; possible D gene TRBD2, 5 bases. This CDR3 is 17 amino acids long. In germline, CDR1 is DFQATT, CDR2 SNEGSKA (reference sequence). V lost 0 bases and J lost 0, with 14 bases in between. This CDR3 is CSARDLRSGANTGELFF. DNA of the CDR3: TGCAGTGCTAGAGATCTCAGAAGCGGCGCGAACACCGGGGAGCTGTTTTTT.

This clonotype showed up many times. The chain recombines TRBV4-3 with TRBJ2-3; D possibly uses TRBD1 or TRBD2 (5 bases each). CDR1 LGHNA and CDR2 YSLEER come from the germline V gene. The CDR3 loop spans 16 amino acids. V shed 4 bases and J shed 3 bases, with 17 bases lying between them. The CDR3 sequence: CASSRLLGESTDTQYF. The DNA for the CDR3 is TGCGCCAGCAGCCGATTGTTGGGGGAGAGTACAGATACGCAGTATTTT.

This clonotype has just a few counts. The rearrangement joins TRBV28 to TRBJ2-7; D possibly corresponds to TRBD1 (6 bases). The CDR3 has 13 residues. The V gene lost 7 bases and the J gene lost 8 bases, with 18 bases spanning the gap. CDR1 is MDHEN, CDR2 SYDVKM, per germline. The CDR3 spells CASIAERGSKQYF. CDR3 sequence (DNA): TGTGCCAGCATCGCGGAAAGGGGGTCTAAGCAGTACTTC.

This clonotype appeared a few times. The CDR3 DNA reads as TGTGCCATCAGTCGAGCGGGAACGACCCACGAGCAGTACTTC. This encodes CAISRAGTTHEQYF. This chain connects TRBV10-3 to TRBJ2-7, with 7 bases identical to TRBD2. This CDR3 has 14 residues. V shed 5 bases, J shed 5 bases, and the junction held 9 bases outside the gene matches. Per germline, CDR1 ENHRY and CDR2 SYGVKD.

This clonotype was observed many times. A read error may account for a junction end that differs from germline. The chain joins TRBV4-3 to TRBJ1-6, with 7 bases identical to TRBD1. The CDR3 runs to 16 residues. From germline, CDR1 is LGHNA and CDR2 YSLEER. As DNA, the CDR3 is TGCGCCAGCAGCCGATCCGGGACAGCTTTAAATTCGCCCCTCCACTTT. Amino acids: CASSRSGTALNSPLHF.